A selection of T cell receptor beta chains follows, all from one sample in a study of blood T cell repertoires in COVID-19. Clones were read by immunoSEQ multiplex PCR, and TCRdb kept only the in-frame ones, dropping some. The table includes 200,000 to 300,000 clones, about 91% detected once. Specimen: peripheral blood. All receptors derive from a man aged 80 or over with acute or convalescent COVID-19. Each CDR3 is given with its conserved first and last residue. The D gene is left open where the match is weak. The size field is filled for only some rows; it gives once, few, many or a size class.

- - 12 TRBJ1-4 TRBV5-8 CASSRSTEKLFF TGTGCCAGCAGCCGGAGTACTGAAAAACTGTTTTTT
- - 14 TRBJ2-5 TRBV15 CATSRAGEEETQYF TGTGCCACCAGCAGAGCTGGGGAGGAAGAGACCCAGTACTTC
- TRBD1 14 TRBJ1-4 TRBV25-1 CARQTGQGKEKLFF TGTGCCAGGCAAACGGGACAGGGGAAAGAAAAACTGTTTTTT
- - 13 TRBJ2-7 TRBV3-1/TRBV3-2 CASSPISGYEQYF TGTGCCAGCAGCCCCATTTCGGGCTACGAGCAGTACTTC
once - 14 TRBJ1-1 TRBV29-1 CSVIQGSTGTEAFF TGCAGCGTCATACAGGGCTCGACAGGCACTGAAGCTTTCTTT
- - 12 TRBJ1-2 TRBV12-3/TRBV12-4 CASRKYGDGYTF TGTGCCAGCAGGAAGTATGGAGATGGCTACACCTTC
- TRBD1 14 TRBJ2-1 TRBV12-5 CASGSGQGANEQFF TGTGCTAGTGGTTCCGGACAGGGGGCCAATGAGCAGTTCTTC
few - 13 TRBJ1-1 TRBV19 CASSIQAPTEAFF TGTGCCAGTAGTATCCAGGCTCCCACTGAAGCTTTCTTT
- - 13 TRBJ1-2 TRBV6-5 CASSYDGIYGYTF TGTGCCAGCAGCTACGACGGGATCTATGGCTACACCTTC
- TRBD1 16 TRBJ2-1 TRBV27 CASSLPRDRGYDEQFF TGTGCCAGCAGTTTACCCCGGGACAGGGGGTACGATGAGCAGTTCTTC
- - 16 TRBJ2-7 TRBV28 CATPPPASANHYEQYF TGTGCCACTCCCCCCCCCGCTAGCGCCAACCATTACGAGCAGTACTTC
once - 14 TRBJ1-2 TRBV7-3 CASSLNLGLDGYTF TGTGCCAGCAGCTTAAACTTGGGACTAGATGGCTACACCTTC
- TRBD1 16 TRBJ2-7 TRBV11-2 CASSLTGSAMAYEQYF TGTGCCAGCAGCTTGACAGGGTCTGCGATGGCCTACGAGCAGTACTTC
- TRBD1 15 TRBJ1-2 TRBV9 CASSDGQGAAYGYTF TGTGCCAGCAGCGACGGACAGGGGGCGGCCTATGGCTACACCTTC
- - 14 TRBJ2-5 TRBV7-9 CASSPTFPQETQYF TGTGCCAGCAGCCCCACTTTCCCCCAAGAGACCCAGTACTTC
- TRBD2 14 TRBJ2-5 TRBV6-6 CASSYSGGSETQYF TGTGCCAGCAGTTACTCGGGAGGGTCGGAGACCCAGTACTTC
- - 14 TRBJ1-2 TRBV2 CASSPQGREYGYTF TGTGCCAGCAGTCCACAGGGCAGGGAGTATGGCTACACCTTC
- - 13 TRBJ2-1 TRBV7-2 CASSLQFYNEQFF TGTGCCAGCAGCTTACAGTTCTACAATGAGCAGTTCTTC
once - 13 TRBJ2-5 TRBV19 CASSRGGRETQYF TGTGCCAGTAGTAGGGGAGGCAGGGAGACCCAGTACTTC
- TRBD1 15 TRBJ2-7 TRBV6-6 CASSVGTGHSYEQYF TGTGCCAGCAGTGTCGGGACAGGCCACTCCTACGAGCAGTACTTC
few - 13 TRBJ2-7 TRBV6-6 CASIEGSTYEQYF TGTGCCAGCATAGAGGGCAGCACCTACGAGCAGTACTTC
- - 15 TRBJ2-5 TRBV5-6 CASSLAGGTQETQYF TGTGCCAGCAGCTTGGCTGGCGGGACTCAAGAGACCCAGTACTTC
- TRBD1 13 TRBJ1-1 TRBV29-1 CSVRTGGNTEAFF TGCAGCGTTAGGACAGGGGGGAACACTGAAGCTTTCTTT
- TRBD1 15 TRBJ1-1 TRBV9 CASSSRDRGEPEAFF TGTGCCAGCAGCAGTAGGGACAGGGGAGAACCTGAAGCTTTCTTT
- TRBD2 17 TRBJ2-1 TRBV5-5 CASTRGASGRMNNEQFF TGTGCCAGCACCCGAGGGGCTAGCGGGAGGATGAACAATGAGCAGTTCTTC
- TRBD2 16 TRBJ2-3 TRBV5-5 CASSLVGTSKADTQYF TGTGCCAGCAGCTTGGTTGGGACTAGCAAAGCAGATACGCAGTATTTT
- TRBD1 15 TRBJ2-7 TRBV19 CASSFGQEPTYEQYF TGTGCCAGTAGTTTCGGACAGGAGCCCACCTACGAGCAGTACTTC
- - 16 TRBJ2-3 TRBV5-6 CASSLFGGDGTDTQYF TGTGCCAGCAGCTTATTCGGGGGAGATGGCACAGATACGCAGTATTTT
- TRBD2 14 TRBJ2-1 TRBV5-4 CASSKTSGRNEQFF TGTGCCAGCAGCAAGACTAGCGGGAGGAATGAGCAGTTCTTC
- - 14 TRBJ1-5 TRBV28 CASSQGGSNQPQHF TGTGCCAGCAGCCAGGGAGGGAGCAATCAGCCCCAGCATTTT
- TRBD1 17 TRBJ2-7 TRBV5-6 CASSLIGGFKQGYEQYF TGTGCCAGCAGCTTAATCGGCGGGTTTAAACAGGGGTACGAGCAGTACTTC
- TRBD1 15 TRBJ2-5 TRBV10-3 CAISEFGDSQETQYF TGTGCCATCAGTGAGTTCGGGGACAGTCAAGAGACCCAGTACTTC
- TRBD1 17 TRBJ1-3 TRBV27 CASSRGQGPSSGNTIYF TGTGCCAGCAGTCGGGGACAGGGACCCAGCTCTGGAAACACCATATATTTT
- - 13 TRBJ1-4 TRBV24-1 CATSDGRAEKLFF TGTGCCACCAGTGATGGGAGGGCTGAAAAACTGTTTTTT
- TRBD1 17 TRBJ1-5 TRBV6-2/TRBV6-3 CASSYPLGQGGNQPQHF TGTGCCAGCAGTTACCCTCTTGGACAGGGAGGTAATCAGCCCCAGCATTTT
- - 15 TRBJ2-7 TRBV11-2 CASSWDSGHTYEQYF TGTGCCAGCAGCTGGGACAGCGGGCACACCTACGAGCAGTACTTC
- - 13 TRBJ2-3 TRBV28 CASPKASTDTQYF TGTGCCAGCCCCAAAGCTAGCACAGATACGCAGTATTTT
- - 15 TRBJ2-2 TRBV6-5 CASSTLPRGTGELFF TGTGCCAGCAGTACACTGCCTAGGGGCACCGGGGAGCTGTTTTTT
- TRBD2 17 TRBJ2-2 TRBV15 CATSRDPTSSFTGELFF TGTGCCACCAGCAGAGATCCGACTAGCTCCTTCACCGGGGAGCTGTTTTTT
- - 15 TRBJ2-2 TRBV5-4 CASSPMEGRSGELFF TGTGCCAGCAGCCCGATGGAGGGGCGGTCCGGGGAGCTGTTTTTT
- TRBD2 16 TRBJ2-5 TRBV5-5 CASSLGISGGEETQYF TGTGCCAGCAGCTTGGGTATTAGCGGGGGGGAAGAGACCCAGTACTTC
once TRBD1 15 TRBJ1-1 TRBV5-1 CASSSRQGAWTEAFF TGCGCCAGCAGCTCCCGACAGGGGGCCTGGACTGAAGCTTTCTTT